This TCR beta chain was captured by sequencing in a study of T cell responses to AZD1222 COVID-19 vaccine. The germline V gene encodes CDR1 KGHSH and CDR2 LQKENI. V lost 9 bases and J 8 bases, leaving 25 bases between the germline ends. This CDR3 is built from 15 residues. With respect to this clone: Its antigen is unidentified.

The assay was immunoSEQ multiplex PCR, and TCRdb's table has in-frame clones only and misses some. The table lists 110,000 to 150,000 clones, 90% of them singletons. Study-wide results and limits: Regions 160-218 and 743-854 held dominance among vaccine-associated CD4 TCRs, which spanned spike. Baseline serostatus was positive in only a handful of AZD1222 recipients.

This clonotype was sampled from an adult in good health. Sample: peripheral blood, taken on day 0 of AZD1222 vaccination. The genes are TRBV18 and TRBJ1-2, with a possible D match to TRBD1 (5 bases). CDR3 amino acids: CASSRGDQAEGGYTF. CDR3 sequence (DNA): TGTGCCAGTTCCCGCGGCGACCAAGCGGAGGGGGGCTACACCTTC.